This T cell receptor (beta chain) was sequenced for a study of cytomegalovirus exposure and HLA in healthy donors. Trimming took off 0 bases at V and 9 bases at J, with 12 bases between the two ends. Germline V gene data show CDR1 as SGHDN and CDR2 as FVKESK. The CDR3 has 14 residues. The PCR contained 60 Vbeta and 13 Jbeta primers. Clones were read by immunoSEQ multiplex PCR, and TCRdb kept only the in-frame ones, dropping some. The table records nearly 100,000 clones, around a tenth of them present only once. The clonotype originates from a man in his fifties or sixties in good health and CMV-seropositive. The V gene is TRBV14, the J gene TRBJ1-3; D unresolved. The sample comprised PBMCs. The DNA of the CDR3 is TGTGCCAGCAGCCAAGATACCAGCGCCCGCACCATATATTTT. This encodes CASSQDTSARTIYF. Variable domain in full (rest from reference TRBV14 and TRBJ1-3): EAGVTQFPSHSVIEKGQTVTLRCDPISGHDNLYWYRRVMGKEIKFLLHFVKESKQDESGMPNNRFLAERTGGTYSTLKVQPAELEDSGVYFCASSQDTSARTIYFGEGSWLTVV.